This TCR beta chain derives from a study of shared clonotypes between healthy human individuals. Broader study findings: Naive subsets tended to show greater estimated richness than memory subsets.

CD45RO negativity and positive selection for CCR7 defined naive CD8 cells, a population that excluded terminally differentiated effector memory CD45RA+ cells. Comment on this clone: The target antigen is unknown.

Deep was the level used in running the assay. Authors' data handling: Junction-only sequences without quality scores came from ImmunoSEQ, so filtering differed. Assay used: immunoSEQ multiplex PCR; TCRdb lists only in-frame clones, some missing. The V and J calls and clone size come from that table; D and trimming were worked out from the DNA. The sample contains about 2.2 million clones, about 93% of which appear only once. The CDR3 totals 16 residues. The V end was cut by 3 bases, the J end by 0 bases, with 12 bases between. Germline V gives CDR1 SGHTA, CDR2 FQGNSA. The TCR comes from a man between 18 and 35 years old in good health. Some clones in this sample may be carry-over from other donors' samples. The V call is TRBV7-2, the J call TRBJ1-3; no firm D call. What was sequenced was naive CD8+ T cells from PBMCs. CDR3 sequence (DNA): TGTGCCAGCAGCTTCGAGCGGCGCTTCTCTGGAAACACCATATATTTT. This translates into CASSFERRFSGNTIYF.